The 15 T cell receptor beta chains below all came from one sample that was sequenced in a study of cytomegalovirus exposure and HLA in healthy donors. The PCR was carried out with 60 Vbeta primers and 13 Jbeta primers. The protocol was immunoSEQ multiplex PCR, while the TCRdb copy is restricted to in-frame clones and leaves out a portion. This sample yields over 200,000 clones, of which 70% to 85% are seen a single time; approximately 0.62% belongs to the top ten. The specimen sequenced was PBMCs. These receptors originate from a woman aged 40 to 50 in good health and CMV-seronegative.

This clone was recorded only once. V usage is TRBV6-1 and J usage is TRBJ2-5; 7 positions agree with TRBD2. Looked up from germline, CDR1 is MNHNS and CDR2 is SASEGT. The CDR3 extends over 13 amino acids. CDR3 DNA sequence: TGTGCAACCTGGGGGGGGGTAAGGGAGACCCAGTACTTC. Amino acids: CATWGGVRETQYF.

The chain carries TRBV19 and TRBJ2-1, with TRBD1 as a possible D gene (6 bases). Germline V lookup: CDR1 LNHDA, CDR2 SQIVND (reference sequence). The CDR3 has 14 residues. V was shortened by 3 bases and J by 6 bases, with 12 bases between the two germline ends. The CDR3, as DNA: TGTGCCAGTAGTATCTCGGACAGAACCAATGAGCAGTTCTTC. Translating it yields CASSISDRTNEQFF.

The rearrangement links TRBV5-1 to TRBJ2-3, with 14 bases identical to TRBD2. V shed 5 bases, J shed 3 bases, and the junction held 8 bases outside the gene matches. In germline, CDR1 is SGHRS, CDR2 YFSETQ. The CDR3 extends over 17 amino acids. CDR3 in amino acids: CASSLPGLAGETDTQYF. CDR3 DNA sequence: TGCGCCAGCAGTTTACCGGGACTAGCGGGGGAGACAGATACGCAGTATTTT.

Here the CDR3 DNA reads TGTGCCAGCAGTGGGGGACAGGGGGGAAACGAGCAGTACTTC. This sequence encodes CASSGGQGGNEQYF. This chain uses TRBV25-1 with TRBJ2-7; 11 bases agree with TRBD1. This CDR3 is 14 amino acids long. The J segment lost 5 bases and the V segment lost 4 bases, leaving 4 bases of the junction unmatched. Germline CDR1 and CDR2: MGHDK and SYGVNS.

Worth noting for this clone: The sample has other DNA sequences that encode this CDR3 too. The chain carries TRBV28 and TRBJ2-4, with a weak D call TRBD1 (5 bases). CDR1 is MDHEN, CDR2 SYDVKM, per germline. V lost 8 bases and J 7 bases, leaving 9 bases between the germline ends. The length of the CDR3 is 11 residues. In nucleotides, the CDR3 is TGTGCCAGCCGCTCAGGGAACATTCAGTACTTC. Its protein product is CASRSGNIQYF.

The chain combines TRBV5-8 with TRBJ1-1; unclear D gene. V was trimmed by 0 bases and J by 11 bases, leaving 5 bases between them. CDR1 is SGHTS, CDR2 YDEGEE, per germline. CDR3 length equals 10 residues. For the CDR3, the DNA is TGTGCCAGCAGCTTGGTTCGTGCTTTCTTT. Its translation is CASSLVRAFF. Looking up the rest from reference TRBV5-8 and TRBJ1-1 gives the full variable domain: EAGVTQSPTHLIKTRGQQATLRCSPISGHTSVYWYQQALGLGLQFLLWYDEGEERNRGNFPPRFSGRQFPNYSSELNVNALELEDSALYLCASSLVRAFFGQGTRLTVV.

This clone has a handful of counts. For the CDR3, the DNA is TGCAGCGTTGAGGCAGGGAACATTCAGTACTTC. Its protein is CSVEAGNIQYF. The chain combines TRBV29-1 with TRBJ2-4, with D possibly being TRBD1 (5 bases). V dropped 3 bases and J dropped 7 bases, with 7 bases sitting between them. CDR3 length: 11 amino acids. From germline, CDR1 is SQVTM and CDR2 ANQGSEA.

J is TRBJ2-5 and V is TRBV13; D gene ambiguous. Germline V lookup: CDR1 PRHDT, CDR2 FYEKMQ (reference sequence). The CDR3 length is 11 residues. Trimming stripped 5 bases from V and 2 bases from J, with 3 bases between. CDR3 region: CASSQQETQYF. CDR3 sequence (DNA): TGTGCCAGCAGCCAGCAAGAGACCCAGTACTTC.

The J gene is TRBJ1-2, the V gene TRBV19; D is undetermined. Germline assignment: CDR1 LNHDA and CDR2 SQIVND (reference sequence). This CDR3 is built from 14 residues. V shed 8 bases and J shed 0 bases, with 13 bases lying between them. The CDR3 protein is CASREGGANYGYTF. The CDR3 nucleotides are TGTGCCAGTCGGGAGGGCGGTGCTAACTATGGCTACACCTTC.

This chain connects TRBV6-1 to TRBJ1-5; D is undetermined. The germline gives CDR1 MNHNS, CDR2 SASEGT. CDR3 length: 14 residues. The V end lost 7 bases, the J end lost 2 bases, and 12 bases lay between the germline ends. DNA for the CDR3: TGTGCCAGCACCTTTGCCACGGGCAATCAGCCCCAGCATTTT. Translating it yields CASTFATGNQPQHF.

This clone was picked up one time. V gene TRBV7-2 combines with J gene TRBJ2-7; 9 nucleotides line up with TRBD2. Germline-derived CDR1 and CDR2 are SGHTA and FQGNSA. This CDR3 spans 14 amino acids. V lost 4 bases to trimming and J lost 3 bases; unmatched junction nucleotides: 4. For the CDR3, the DNA is TGTGCCAGCAGCTATAGCGGGGGAAACTACGAGCAGTACTTC. Translating it yields CASSYSGGNYEQYF.

The chain employs TRBV28 and TRBJ1-5; possibly TRBD1 for D (6 bases). The CDR3 runs to 15 residues. Germline V CDR1 and CDR2: MDHEN, SYDVKM. The V gene lost 5 bases and the J gene lost 4 bases, with 15 bases spanning the gap. This CDR3 is CASSPRTVLNQPQHF. CDR3 in DNA: TGTGCCAGCAGTCCCCGGACAGTTCTAAATCAGCCCCAGCATTTT.

This chain connects TRBV9 to TRBJ2-3, with D possibly being TRBD2 (6 bases). Germline lookup yields CDR1 SGDLS and CDR2 YYNGEE. This CDR3 region has 14 residues. The ends were cut back, 3 bases at V and 5 bases at J, with 13 bases in the middle. CDR3 DNA sequence: TGTGCCAGCAGCGCCGGGAGTAGGAGAGATACGCAGTATTTT. The encoded protein is CASSAGSRRDTQYF.

J is TRBJ2-1 and V is TRBV19, with D unclear. Germline lookup yields CDR1 LNHDA and CDR2 SQIVND (reference sequence). The V end lost 3 bases, the J end lost 0 bases, and 12 bases lay between the germline ends. The CDR3 contains 16 residues. In DNA form, the CDR3 reads TGTGCCAGTAGTATCCTTGCAGGAAGCTCCTACAATGAGCAGTTCTTC. Amino acids: CASSILAGSSYNEQFF.

V usage is TRBV11-3 and J usage is TRBJ2-7, with 8 bases aligning to TRBD1. V gave up 1 base and J gave up 4 bases; unmatched junction bases: 3. The CDR3 extends over 14 amino acids. Germline V gives CDR1 SGHNT, CDR2 YENEEA. The CDR3 region is CASSLAGGEYEQYF. In DNA, the CDR3 is TGTGCCAGCAGCTTAGCAGGGGGCGAATACGAGCAGTACTTC.